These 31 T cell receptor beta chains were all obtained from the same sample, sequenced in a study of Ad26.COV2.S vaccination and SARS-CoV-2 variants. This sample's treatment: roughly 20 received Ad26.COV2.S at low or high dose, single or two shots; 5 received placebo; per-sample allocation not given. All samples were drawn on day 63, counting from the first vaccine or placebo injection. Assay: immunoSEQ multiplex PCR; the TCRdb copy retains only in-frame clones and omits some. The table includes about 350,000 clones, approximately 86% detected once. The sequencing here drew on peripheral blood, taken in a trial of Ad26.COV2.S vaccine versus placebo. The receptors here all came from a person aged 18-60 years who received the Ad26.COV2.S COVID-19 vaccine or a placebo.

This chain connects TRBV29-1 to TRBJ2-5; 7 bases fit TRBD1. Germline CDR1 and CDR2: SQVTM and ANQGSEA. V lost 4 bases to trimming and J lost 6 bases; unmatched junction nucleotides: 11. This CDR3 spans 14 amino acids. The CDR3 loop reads CSVVDRVILKTQYF. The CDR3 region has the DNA TGCAGCGTTGTAGACAGGGTAATACTAAAGACCCAGTACTTC.

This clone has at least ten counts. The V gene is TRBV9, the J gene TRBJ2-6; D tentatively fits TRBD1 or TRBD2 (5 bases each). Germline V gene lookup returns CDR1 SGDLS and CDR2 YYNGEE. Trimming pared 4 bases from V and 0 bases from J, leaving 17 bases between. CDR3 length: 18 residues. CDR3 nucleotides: TGTGCCAGCAGCTCCCGCCGGGACCCCCGCTCTGGGGCCAACGTCCTGACTTTC. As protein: CASSSRRDPRSGANVLTF. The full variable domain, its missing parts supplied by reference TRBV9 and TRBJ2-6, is DSGVTQTPKHLITATGQRVTLRCSPRSGDLSVYWYQQSLDQGLQFLIQYYNGEERAKGNILERFSAQQFPDLHSELNLSSLELGDSALYFCASSSRRDPRSGANVLTFGAGSRLTVL.

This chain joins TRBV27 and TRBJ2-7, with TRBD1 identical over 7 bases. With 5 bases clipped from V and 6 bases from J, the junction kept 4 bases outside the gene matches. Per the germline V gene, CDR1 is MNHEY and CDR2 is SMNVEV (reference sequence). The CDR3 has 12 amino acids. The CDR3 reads CASSPQGFEQYF. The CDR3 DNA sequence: TGTGCCAGCAGTCCACAGGGGTTCGAGCAGTACTTC.

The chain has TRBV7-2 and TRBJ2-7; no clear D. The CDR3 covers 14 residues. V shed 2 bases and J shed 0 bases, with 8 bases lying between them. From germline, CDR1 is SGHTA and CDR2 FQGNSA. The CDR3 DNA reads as TGTGCCAGCAGCTTAACTGGCAGCTCCTACGAGCAGTACTTC. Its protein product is CASSLTGSSYEQYF.

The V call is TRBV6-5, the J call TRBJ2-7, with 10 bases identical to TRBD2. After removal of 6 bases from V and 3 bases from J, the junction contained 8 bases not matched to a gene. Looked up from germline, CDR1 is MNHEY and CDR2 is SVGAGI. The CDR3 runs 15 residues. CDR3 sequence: CASRTGLARIYEQYF. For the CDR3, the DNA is TGTGCCAGCAGAACGGGACTAGCGAGAATCTACGAGCAGTACTTC.

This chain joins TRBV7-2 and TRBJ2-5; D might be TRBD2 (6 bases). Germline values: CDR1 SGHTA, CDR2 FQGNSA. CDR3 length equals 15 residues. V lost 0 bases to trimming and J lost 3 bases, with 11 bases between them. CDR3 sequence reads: CASSLAGEVEETQYF. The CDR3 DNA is TGTGCCAGCAGCTTAGCCGGGGAGGTAGAAGAGACCCAGTACTTC.

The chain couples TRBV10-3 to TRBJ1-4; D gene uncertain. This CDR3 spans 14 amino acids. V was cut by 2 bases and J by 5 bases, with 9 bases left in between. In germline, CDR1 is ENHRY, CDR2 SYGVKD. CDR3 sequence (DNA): TGTGCCATCAGTGAGGCAGCTCTAAATGAAAAACTGTTTTTT. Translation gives CAISEAALNEKLFF.

The DNA of the CDR3 is TGTGCCAGCAGTGCGACATCAGCCTACGAGCAGTACTTC. Protein product: CASSATSAYEQYF. This chain joins TRBV25-1 and TRBJ2-7, with D hard to call. V dropped 4 bases and J dropped 2 bases, with 9 bases sitting between them. This CDR3 has 13 residues. Germline lookup yields CDR1 MGHDK and CDR2 SYGVNS.

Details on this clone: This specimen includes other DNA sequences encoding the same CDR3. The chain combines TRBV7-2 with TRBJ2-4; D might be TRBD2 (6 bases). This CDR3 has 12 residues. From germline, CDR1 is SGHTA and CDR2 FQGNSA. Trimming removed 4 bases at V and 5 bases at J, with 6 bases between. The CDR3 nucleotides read TGTGCCAGCAGCTCGGGGGAAAACATTCAGTACTTC. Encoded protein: CASSSGENIQYF.

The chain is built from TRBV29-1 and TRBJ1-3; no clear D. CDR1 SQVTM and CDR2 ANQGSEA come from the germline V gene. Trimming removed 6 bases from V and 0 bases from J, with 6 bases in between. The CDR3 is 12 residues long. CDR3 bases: TGCAGCGTCGGGAGCTCTGGAAACACCATATATTTT. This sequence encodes CSVGSSGNTIYF.

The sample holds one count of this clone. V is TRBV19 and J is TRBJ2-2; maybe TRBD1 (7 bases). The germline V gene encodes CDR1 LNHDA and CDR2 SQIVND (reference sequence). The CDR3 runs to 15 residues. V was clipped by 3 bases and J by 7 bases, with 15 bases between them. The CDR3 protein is CASSIDRAGIGELFF. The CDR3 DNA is TGTGCCAGTAGTATTGACAGGGCGGGGATCGGGGAGCTGTTTTTT.

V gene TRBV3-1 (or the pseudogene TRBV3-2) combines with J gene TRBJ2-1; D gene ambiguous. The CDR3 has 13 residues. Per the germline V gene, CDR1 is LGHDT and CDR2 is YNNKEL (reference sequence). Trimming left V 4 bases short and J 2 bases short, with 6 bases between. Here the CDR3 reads CASSLPPYNEQFF. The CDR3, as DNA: TGTGCCAGCAGCCTCCCTCCCTACAATGAGCAGTTCTTC.

The CDR3 nucleotides are TGTGCCAGCAGCTTGGAATGGGGGTCCGGGGAGCTGTTTTTT. Its translation is CASSLEWGSGELFF. The chain uses TRBV5-5 and TRBJ2-2; either TRBD1 or TRBD2 may fit D (5 bases each). Per germline, CDR1 SGHKS and CDR2 YYEKEE (reference sequence). CDR3 length: 14 amino acids. V lost 0 bases, J lost 6 bases, and 9 bases lay in between.

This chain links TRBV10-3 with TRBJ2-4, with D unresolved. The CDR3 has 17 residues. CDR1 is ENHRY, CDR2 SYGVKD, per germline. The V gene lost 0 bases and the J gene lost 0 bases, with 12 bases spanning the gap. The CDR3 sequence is CAISESNSNLAKNIQYF. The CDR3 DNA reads TGTGCCATCAGTGAGTCAAATTCGAATTTAGCCAAAAACATTCAGTACTTC.

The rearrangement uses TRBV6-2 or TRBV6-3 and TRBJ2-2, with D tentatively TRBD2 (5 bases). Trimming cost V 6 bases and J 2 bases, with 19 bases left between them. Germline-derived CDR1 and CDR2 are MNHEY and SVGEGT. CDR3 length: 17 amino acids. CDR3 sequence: CASSRPRGRFNTGELFF. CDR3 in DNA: TGTGCCAGCAGCCGCCCGAGAGGGAGATTCAACACCGGGGAGCTGTTTTTT.

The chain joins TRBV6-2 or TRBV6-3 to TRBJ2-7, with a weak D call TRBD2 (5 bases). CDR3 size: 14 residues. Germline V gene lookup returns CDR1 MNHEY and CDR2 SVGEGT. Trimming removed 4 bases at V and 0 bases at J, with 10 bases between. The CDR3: CASSWSGSSYEQYF. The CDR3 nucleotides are TGTGCCAGCAGTTGGTCGGGATCCTCCTACGAGCAGTACTTC.

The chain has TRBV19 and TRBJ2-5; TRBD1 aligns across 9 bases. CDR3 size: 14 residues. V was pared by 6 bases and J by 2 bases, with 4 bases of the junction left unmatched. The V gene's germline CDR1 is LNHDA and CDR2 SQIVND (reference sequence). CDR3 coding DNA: TGTGCCAGTAGCGGGACAGGGACGCAAGAGACCCAGTACTTC. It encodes CASSGTGTQETQYF.

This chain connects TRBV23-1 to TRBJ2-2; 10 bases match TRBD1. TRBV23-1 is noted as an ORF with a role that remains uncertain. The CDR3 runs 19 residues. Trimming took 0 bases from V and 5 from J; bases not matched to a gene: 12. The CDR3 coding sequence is TGCGCCAGCAGTCAATCGGCCCCCGCGGACAGGGGGGGTACCGGGGAGCTGTTTTTT. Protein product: CASSQSAPADRGGTGELFF.

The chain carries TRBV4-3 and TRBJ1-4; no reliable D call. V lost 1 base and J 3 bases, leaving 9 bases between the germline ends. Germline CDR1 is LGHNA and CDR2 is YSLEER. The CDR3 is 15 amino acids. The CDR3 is CASSQGNGANEKLFF. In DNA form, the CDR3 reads TGCGCCAGCAGCCAAGGGAACGGGGCTAATGAAAAACTGTTTTTT.

The CDR3 DNA reads as TGTGCCAGCAGCTACGGGGAAAACACCGGGGAGCTGTTTTTT. It codes for CASSYGENTGELFF. The V call is TRBV5-4, the J call TRBJ2-2, with D maybe TRBD2 (5 bases). Trimming removed 3 bases at V and 2 bases at J, with 8 bases between. Germline V gene sequence: CDR1 SGHNT, CDR2 YYREEE (reference sequence). The CDR3 totals 14 residues.

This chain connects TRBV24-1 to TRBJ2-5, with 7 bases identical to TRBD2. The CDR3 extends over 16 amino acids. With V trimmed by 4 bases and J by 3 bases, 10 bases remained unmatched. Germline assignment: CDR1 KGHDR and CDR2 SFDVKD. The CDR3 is CATSDPIGRGEETQYF. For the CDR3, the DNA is TGTGCCACCAGTGACCCCATCGGTCGGGGGGAAGAGACCCAGTACTTC.

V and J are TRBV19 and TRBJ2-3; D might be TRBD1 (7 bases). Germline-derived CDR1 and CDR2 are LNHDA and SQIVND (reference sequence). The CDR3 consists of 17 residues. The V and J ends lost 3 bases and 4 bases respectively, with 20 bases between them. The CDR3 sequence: CASSIRLSQGGSDTQYF. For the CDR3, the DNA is TGTGCCAGTAGTATTAGGTTGAGTCAGGGGGGATCAGATACGCAGTATTTT.

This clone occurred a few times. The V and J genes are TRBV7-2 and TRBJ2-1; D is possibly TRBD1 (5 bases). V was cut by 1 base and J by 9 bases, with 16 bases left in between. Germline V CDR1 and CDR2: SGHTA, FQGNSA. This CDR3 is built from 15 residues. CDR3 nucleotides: TGTGCCAGCAGCTTAGTTGCAGGGCCAGGGATTGAGCAGTTCTTC. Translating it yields CASSLVAGPGIEQFF.

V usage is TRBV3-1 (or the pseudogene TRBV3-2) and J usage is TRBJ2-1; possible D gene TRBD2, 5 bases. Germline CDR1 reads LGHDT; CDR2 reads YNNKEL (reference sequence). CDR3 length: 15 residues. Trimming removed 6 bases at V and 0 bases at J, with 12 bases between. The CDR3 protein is CASSPSLSSYNEQFF. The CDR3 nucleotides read TGTGCCAGCAGTCCTAGCCTAAGCTCCTACAATGAGCAGTTCTTC.

This CDR3 reads CATSTTDTHPGYTF. The CDR3 region has the DNA TGTGCCACCAGTACGACGGACACGCACCCTGGCTACACCTTC. The chain recombines TRBV24-1 with TRBJ1-2, with D possibly TRBD1 on 5 matching bases. Germline V gene sequence: CDR1 KGHDR, CDR2 SFDVKD. V lost 6 bases to trimming and J lost 7 bases, with 17 bases between them. CDR3 length: 14 residues.

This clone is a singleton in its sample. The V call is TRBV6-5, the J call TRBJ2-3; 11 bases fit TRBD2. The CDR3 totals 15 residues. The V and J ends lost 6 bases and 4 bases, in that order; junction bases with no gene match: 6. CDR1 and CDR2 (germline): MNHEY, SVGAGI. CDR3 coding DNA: TGTGCCAGCAGATTAGCGGGGGGGCCCCCAGATACGCAGTATTTT. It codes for CASRLAGGPPDTQYF.

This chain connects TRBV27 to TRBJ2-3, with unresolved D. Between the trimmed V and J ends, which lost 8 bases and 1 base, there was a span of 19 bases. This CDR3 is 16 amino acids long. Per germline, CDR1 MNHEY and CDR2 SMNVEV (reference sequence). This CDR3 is CASRPLFLPGTDTQYF. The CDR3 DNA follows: TGTGCCAGCCGACCTCTATTTCTGCCCGGCACAGATACGCAGTATTTT.

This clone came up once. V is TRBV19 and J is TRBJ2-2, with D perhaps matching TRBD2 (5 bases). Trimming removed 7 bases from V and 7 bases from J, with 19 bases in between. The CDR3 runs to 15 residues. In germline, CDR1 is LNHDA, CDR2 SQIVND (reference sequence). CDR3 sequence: CASTEGLRVGGELFF. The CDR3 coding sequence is TGTGCCAGTACCGAGGGTCTGAGAGTTGGCGGGGAGCTGTTTTTT.

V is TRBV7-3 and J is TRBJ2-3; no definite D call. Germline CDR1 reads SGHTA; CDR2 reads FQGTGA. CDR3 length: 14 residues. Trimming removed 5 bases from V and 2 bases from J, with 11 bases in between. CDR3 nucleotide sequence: TGTGCCAGCAGCCCCTCGACCTACACAGATACGCAGTATTTT. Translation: CASSPSTYTDTQYF.

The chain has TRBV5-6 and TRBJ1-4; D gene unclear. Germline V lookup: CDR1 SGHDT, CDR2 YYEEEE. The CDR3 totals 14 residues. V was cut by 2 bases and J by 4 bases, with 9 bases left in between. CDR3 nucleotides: TGTGCCAGCAGCTTTGGACGGCTTAATGAAAAACTGTTTTTT. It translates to CASSFGRLNEKLFF. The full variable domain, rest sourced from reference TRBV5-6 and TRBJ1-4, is DAGVTQSPTHLIKTRGQQVTLRCSPKSGHDTVSWYQQALGQGPQFIFQYYEEEERQRGNFPDRFSGHQFPNYSSELNVNALLLGDSALYLCASSFGRLNEKLFFGSGTQLSVL.

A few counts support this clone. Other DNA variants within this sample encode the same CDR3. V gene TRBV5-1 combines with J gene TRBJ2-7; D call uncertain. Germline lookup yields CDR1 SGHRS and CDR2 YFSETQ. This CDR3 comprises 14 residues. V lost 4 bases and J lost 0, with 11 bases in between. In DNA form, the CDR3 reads TGCGCCAGCAGCCTAGAAGGTTCCTCCTACGAGCAGTACTTC. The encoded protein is CASSLEGSSYEQYF.